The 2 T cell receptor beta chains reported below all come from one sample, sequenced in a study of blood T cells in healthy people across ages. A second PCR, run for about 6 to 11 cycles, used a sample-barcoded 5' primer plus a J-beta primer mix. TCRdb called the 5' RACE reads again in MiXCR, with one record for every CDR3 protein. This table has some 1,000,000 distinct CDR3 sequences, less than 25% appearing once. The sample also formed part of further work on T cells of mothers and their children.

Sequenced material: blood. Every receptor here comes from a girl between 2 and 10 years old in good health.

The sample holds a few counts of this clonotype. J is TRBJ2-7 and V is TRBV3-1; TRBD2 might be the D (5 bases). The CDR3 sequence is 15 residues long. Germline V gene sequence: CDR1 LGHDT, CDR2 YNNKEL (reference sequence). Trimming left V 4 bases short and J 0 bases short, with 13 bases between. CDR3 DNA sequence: TGTGCCAGCAGCCCCTATCCGACTAACTCCTACGAGCAGTACTTC. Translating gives CASSPYPTNSYEQYF.

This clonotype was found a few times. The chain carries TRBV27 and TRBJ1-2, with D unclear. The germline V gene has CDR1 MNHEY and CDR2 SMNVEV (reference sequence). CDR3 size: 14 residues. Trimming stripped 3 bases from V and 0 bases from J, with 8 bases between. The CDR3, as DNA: TGTGCCAGCAGTTTTGAGGGTTCTAACTATGGCTACACCTTC. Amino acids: CASSFEGSNYGYTF.